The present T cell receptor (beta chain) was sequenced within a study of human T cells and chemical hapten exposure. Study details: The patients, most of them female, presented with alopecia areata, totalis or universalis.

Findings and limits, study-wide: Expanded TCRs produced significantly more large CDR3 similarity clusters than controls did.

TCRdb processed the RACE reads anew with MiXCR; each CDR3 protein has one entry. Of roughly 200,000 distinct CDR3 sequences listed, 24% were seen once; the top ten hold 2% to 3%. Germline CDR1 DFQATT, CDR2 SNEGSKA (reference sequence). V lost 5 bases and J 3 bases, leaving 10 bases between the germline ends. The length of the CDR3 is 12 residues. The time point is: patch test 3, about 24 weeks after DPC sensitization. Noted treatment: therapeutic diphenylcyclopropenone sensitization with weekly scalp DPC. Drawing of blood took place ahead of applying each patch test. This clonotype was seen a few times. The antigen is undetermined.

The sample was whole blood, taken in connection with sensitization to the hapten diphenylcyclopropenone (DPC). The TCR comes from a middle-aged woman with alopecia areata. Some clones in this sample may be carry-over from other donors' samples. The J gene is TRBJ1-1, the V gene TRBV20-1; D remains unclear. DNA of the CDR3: TGCAGTGCTCCCGTGTTCTACACTGAAGCTTTCTTT. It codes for CSAPVFYTEAFF.